This note documents a single T cell receptor beta chain sequence. This entry is derived from a study of control samples from healthy donors and cancer patients. Method: immunoSEQ multiplex PCR; TCRdb's copy keeps in-frame clones and lacks some. The sample includes 150,000 to 200,000 clones, around 87% seen only once; the top ten take over 1.1%. The TCR comes from a woman between 50 and 59 years old in good health. What was sequenced was blood.

The CDR3 DNA is TGCGCCAGCAGCCAAGCACAGCCGAACACCGGGGAGCTGTTTTTT. Amino acid sequence: CASSQAQPNTGELFF. The V call is TRBV4-3, the J call TRBJ2-2, with unresolved D. The germline V gene encodes CDR1 LGHNA and CDR2 YSLEER. The CDR3 has 15 amino acids. Trimming removed 1 base at V and 0 bases at J, with 6 bases between.